A selection of T cell receptor beta chains follows, all from one sample in a study of regulatory T cells in long-lasting Graves disease. MiXCR, applied by TCRdb to the multiplex PCR reads, yields one record per CDR3 protein. This sample yields around 320,000 distinct CDR3 sequences, of which 16% are seen a single time; about 32% belongs to the top ten. These same records also appear under a second study, on T cells in Graves' hyperthyroidism and ophthalmopathy.

This material consisted of peripheral blood mononuclear cells (PBMCs), taken at new diagnosis, from a patient treated with antithyroid drugs. All receptors derive from a man aged 40-50 years with Graves disease. Each CDR3 is given without its conserved first and last residue.

V gene	J gene	CDR3 protein
TRBV5-1	TRBJ2-5	ASSFKFGGPRETQY
TRBV28	TRBJ2-7	ASSSRSFYEQY
TRBV27	TRBJ2-1	ASSDPSGGLYNEQF
TRBV19	TRBJ1-3	ATTQGSGNTIY
TRBV20-1	TRBJ2-3	SAPMMVGRVTQY
TRBV2	TRBJ2-3	ASSGQGPTDTQY
TRBV18	TRBJ2-2	ASSPNSAANTGELF
TRBV9	TRBJ2-3	ASSLTRSTPDTQY
TRBV20-1	TRBJ1-1	SAPDRMNTEAF
TRBV18	TRBJ1-1	ASSPSSGPYTEAF
TRBV10-3	TRBJ1-2	AISESVRTGLYGYT
TRBV4-1	TRBJ1-1	ASSHRTGGENTEAF
TRBV30	TRBJ1-3	AWRAEGNTIY
TRBV7-9	TRBJ2-3	ASSFWTGGTDTQY
TRBV24-1	TRBJ1-2	ATHAGSVAPLEGYT
TRBV7-3	TRBJ2-5	ASSKRGWSQETQY
TRBV7-6	TRBJ2-1	ASSSPDPGQEYNEQF
TRBV4-1	TRBJ2-1	ASSHPLPPSGGAQTQF
TRBV7-2	TRBJ2-2	ASRDRIGYAGELF
TRBV7-2	TRBJ2-7	ASSDRRTVSYEQY
TRBV7-2	TRBJ2-7	ASSPNRFYEQY
TRBV6-1	-	ASTIGPQETQY
TRBV18	TRBJ2-7	ASSPDRESTYEQY
TRBV2	TRBJ2-7	ASSLNPGAPVQY
TRBV2	TRBJ1-5	ASSGTGTPYQPQH
TRBV2	TRBJ1-6	ASRSSYNSPLH
TRBV20-1	TRBJ2-2	SAGKAGWASTGELF
TRBV6-5	TRBJ1-2	ASSYLQGYGYT